This T cell receptor beta chain came from a study of T cell responses to AZD1222 COVID-19 vaccine. Regarding the study as a whole: Among the donors, most were white British and more were female, and clonal diversity was possibly underestimated. There were vaccine-associated CD4 TCRs across spike, dominant at 160-218 and 743-854. Nearly half of the spike-specific TCRs reportedly recognize variant regions that carry no mutations. Recipients of AZD1222 seropositive at baseline numbered only 6 or 7.

Profiling relied on immunoSEQ multiplex PCR, and the TCRdb table lists in-frame clones only, not all of them. The repertoire holds about 190,000 clones, almost 95% seen once, with about 9.3% in the top ten. Comment on this clone: Its antigen is as yet unknown.

The source of this sequence is an adult in good health. The material sequenced was peripheral blood, taken on day 0 of AZD1222 vaccination.

The CDR3 is CASSSGLPYEQYF. The CDR3 DNA is TGCGCCAGCTCTAGCGGCCTACCCTACGAGCAGTACTTC. This rearrangement joins TRBV10-1 to TRBJ2-7; 7 bases are shared with TRBD2. With V trimmed by 8 bases and J by 2 bases, 6 bases remained unmatched. This CDR3 comprises 13 residues. In germline, CDR1 is WNHNN, CDR2 SYGVQD (reference sequence).